This is a list of T cell receptor beta chains from one sample in a study of OX40 agonist ivuxolimab in advanced cancers. Only in-frame clones appear in the TCRdb table, and some are missing; sequencing was by immunoSEQ multiplex PCR. This table holds about 35,000 clones, roughly 89% found once. The source material was CD4+ or CD8+ T cells sorted from blood, sampled in a trial of the OX40 agonist ivuxolimab. Receptors originate from an adult with an advanced solid tumor such as melanoma, head and neck, liver or kidney cancer. CDR3s include the opening cysteine and the closing phenylalanine or tryptophan. D genes are given only for firm matches. Only part of the rows carry a size: once, few, many, or a class if the clone is expanded.

DNA,CDR3,D,size,length,V,J
TGTGCCAGCAACAGCCTTAGCGGTAACATCTACGAGCAGTACTTC,CASNSLSGNIYEQYF,NA,NA,15,TRBV27,TRBJ2-7
TGTGCCAGCAGCTGGGGGGCCTCTATGGGTGAAGCTTTCTTT,CASSWGASMGEAFF,NA,few,14,TRBV2,TRBJ1-1
TGTGCCAGCAGTTACTCGTCGGATACGCAGTATTTT,CASSYSSDTQYF,NA,once,12,TRBV6-5,TRBJ2-3
TGTGCCAGCAGTCTTCGACAGGGGTGGGAGCAGTACTTC,CASSLRQGWEQYF,TRBD1,once,13,TRBV27,TRBJ2-7
TGTGCCAGCAGCCCCAAGACAGGGAGGATATACGAGCAGTACTTC,CASSPKTGRIYEQYF,NA,few,15,TRBV7-9,TRBJ2-7
TGTGCCAGCTCTCCAGGGGCTGCGGAGACCCAGTACTTC,CASSPGAAETQYF,NA,NA,13,TRBV18,TRBJ2-5
TGTGCCAGTAGCCCTAGATTTGGAGGGGCTGGCGGGGCGTCCTACGAGCAGTACTTC,CASSPRFGGAGGASYEQYF,NA,NA,19,TRBV19,TRBJ2-7
TGCGCCAGCAGCTTGGTGGGGAACCAGAACACTGAAGCTTTCTTT,CASSLVGNQNTEAFF,NA,NA,15,TRBV5-1,TRBJ1-1
TGTGCCAGCGGGGACCGCGCTAACTCACCCCTCCACTTT,CASGDRANSPLHF,NA,NA,13,TRBV6-1,TRBJ1-6
TGTGCCAGCAGCGTAGAAGTCGGATCAGATACGCAGTATTTT,CASSVEVGSDTQYF,NA,once,14,TRBV9,TRBJ2-3
TGTGCCAGCAGCTTGCAGGGGACCACCTACAATGAGCAGTTCTTC,CASSLQGTTYNEQFF,NA,NA,15,TRBV5-5,TRBJ2-1
TGTGCCAGTAGTATATCCCAGGGGATACATCCCTACGAGCAGTACTTC,CASSISQGIHPYEQYF,NA,NA,16,TRBV19,TRBJ2-7
TGCGCCAGCAGCGAACGGGAGGGGGGGATAGATACGCAGTATTTT,CASSEREGGIDTQYF,TRBD2,NA,15,TRBV4-1,TRBJ2-3
TGTGCCAGCAGAGGAGTTGGAGATACGCAGTATTTT,CASRGVGDTQYF,NA,once,12,TRBV7-2,TRBJ2-3
TGTGCCAGCAGTCCGGGGGACCAACACTATGGCTACACCTTC,CASSPGDQHYGYTF,NA,NA,14,TRBV6-1,TRBJ1-2
TGTGCCAGCAGCACAACGGGACTAGCGGGGGCTGATGAGCAGTTCTTC,CASSTTGLAGADEQFF,TRBD2,NA,16,TRBV9,TRBJ2-1
TGTGCCAGCTCACTCTTTCCCACGACAGGGGGGAATCAGCCCCAGCATTTT,CASSLFPTTGGNQPQHF,TRBD1,NA,17,TRBV18,TRBJ1-5
TGCGCCAGCAGCCCGGGTTCGCTAGCGGGAGCTTTCCAAGAGACCCAGTACTTC,CASSPGSLAGAFQETQYF,TRBD2,NA,18,TRBV5-1,TRBJ2-5
TGCAGCGTTGAGGGGCTGGGGGGCGGTAACTATGGCTACACCTTC,CSVEGLGGGNYGYTF,NA,NA,15,TRBV29-1,TRBJ1-2
TGTGCCAGCAGCCCTCGGGGGGGGCGTAATGAAAAACTGTTTTTT,CASSPRGGRNEKLFF,NA,NA,15,TRBV5-4,TRBJ1-4
TGTGCCAGCAGCTTAGTAGGACAGGGCTCTGGAAACACCATATATTTT,CASSLVGQGSGNTIYF,TRBD1,NA,16,TRBV7-9,TRBJ1-3
TGTGCCAGCAGTCCGGCGGGACTAGCGGGAGACACCCATGAGCAGTTCTTC,CASSPAGLAGDTHEQFF,TRBD2,NA,17,TRBV28,TRBJ2-1
TGTGCCAGCAGTGAATCTTCAGGGGTGGGGGGCTACACCTTC,CASSESSGVGGYTF,NA,once,14,TRBV6-1,TRBJ1-2
TGTGCCAGCCAGCCCGGTATCCCTTATGGCTACACCTTC,CASQPGIPYGYTF,NA,NA,13,TRBV28,TRBJ1-2
TGTGCCAGCAGTTTAGGGGCAGGCTCCTATAATTCACCCCTCCACTTT,CASSLGAGSYNSPLHF,NA,NA,16,TRBV27,TRBJ1-6
TGTGCCAGCAGCAAAGTGGTAGGGGGATTTGGCTACACCTTC,CASSKVVGGFGYTF,NA,NA,14,TRBV21-1,TRBJ1-2
TGTGCCAGCAGTTACTCCTGGGAGGGCTATGGCTACACCTTC,CASSYSWEGYGYTF,NA,once,14,TRBV6-5,TRBJ1-2
TGTGCCAGCACTCGCGAGGGGTGGGTATCTGGCTACACCTTC,CASTREGWVSGYTF,NA,NA,14,TRBV6-1,TRBJ1-2
TGTGCCAGCAGTGTCAGGGAGGGAAATGAAGCTTTCTTT,CASSVREGNEAFF,NA,NA,13,TRBV6-4,TRBJ1-1
TGTGCCTGGAGTGTACTTGGCACTTATTCCTACAATGAGCAGTTCTTC,CAWSVLGTYSYNEQFF,NA,NA,16,TRBV30,TRBJ2-1
TGTGCCAGCAGCGTAAGGCGGGAGGGCATCGGGGAGCTGTTTTTT,CASSVRREGIGELFF,TRBD2,few,15,TRBV9,TRBJ2-2
TGTGCCAGCAGCGCTCTTGGACAGTTTGGGGATGGCTACACCTTC,CASSALGQFGDGYTF,NA,NA,15,TRBV7-2,TRBJ1-2
TGTGCCAGCAGTGAACGGGACAGGGGAAGGGAGACCCAGTACTTC,CASSERDRGRETQYF,TRBD1,NA,15,TRBV28,TRBJ2-5
TGTGCCAGCAATACAGGGGGTTCTCCCGAAGCTTTCTTT,CASNTGGSPEAFF,TRBD1,NA,13,TRBV6-1,TRBJ1-1
TGTGCCAGCAGCGTAGAGATGGACCGGGGGCTCGGGGAGCTGTTTTTT,CASSVEMDRGLGELFF,NA,NA,16,TRBV9,TRBJ2-2
TGTGCCAGCAGCTTGGGGGGATTGCACACAGATACGCAGTATTTT,CASSLGGLHTDTQYF,NA,NA,15,TRBV5-8,TRBJ2-3
TGCGCCAGCAGCTTGGACTACGAGCAGTACTTC,CASSLDYEQYF,NA,NA,11,TRBV5-1,TRBJ2-7
TGTGCCAGTACCCTTAAGGGAGAAGAGACCCAGTACTTC,CASTLKGEETQYF,NA,NA,13,TRBV19,TRBJ2-5
TGTGCCAGCAGCGTATCTGGGACTAGAGGAGTCACTGAGCAGTTCTTC,CASSVSGTRGVTEQFF,TRBD2,NA,16,TRBV7-3,TRBJ2-1
TGTGCCAGCAGTCAAATGGGACAGGGCTCGGATGAGCAGTTCTTC,CASSQMGQGSDEQFF,TRBD1,NA,15,TRBV6-1,TRBJ2-1
TGTGCCAGTAGTATGGGCGTGGGTTATGGCTACACCTTC,CASSMGVGYGYTF,NA,NA,13,TRBV19,TRBJ1-2
TGTGCCAGCAGCCTAATAGCGGGAATGGCTGTCGGGGAGCTGTTTTTT,CASSLIAGMAVGELFF,TRBD2,NA,16,TRBV14,TRBJ2-2
TGTGCCAGCTTCCCCGGACAGCAGAACACTGAAGCTTTCTTT,CASFPGQQNTEAFF,NA,NA,14,TRBV5-4,TRBJ1-1
TGTGCCAGCAGTACAGGGGCACGGGACTATGGCTACACCTTC,CASSTGARDYGYTF,TRBD1,once,14,TRBV6-5,TRBJ1-2
TGTGCCAGCAACAAAATGGGGGGTTCGTACAATGAGCAGTTCTTC,CASNKMGGSYNEQFF,NA,once,15,TRBV28,TRBJ2-1
TGTGCCAGCACAGACAGGGGTCGCGTTACTGAAGCTTTCTTT,CASTDRGRVTEAFF,TRBD1,NA,14,TRBV2,TRBJ1-1
TGTGCCAGCAGCTTGGGACAGGGGTTTATGAACACTGAAGCTTTCTTT,CASSLGQGFMNTEAFF,TRBD1,NA,16,TRBV5-4,TRBJ1-1
TGTGCCAGCAGCGTAACTAGCGGGAGTTACGGAGATACGCAGTATTTT,CASSVTSGSYGDTQYF,TRBD2,NA,16,TRBV9,TRBJ2-3
TGTGCCAGCAGTGCGCAGGAGGGTTTGCAGCCCCAGCATTTT,CASSAQEGLQPQHF,NA,NA,14,TRBV2,TRBJ1-5
TGCGCCAGCAGCCAAGACGACAGGGGGCGGTTTGGCTACACCTTC,CASSQDDRGRFGYTF,TRBD1,NA,15,TRBV4-1,TRBJ1-2
TGTGCTAGCAGCGAGGGACAGATCTACAATGAGCAGTTCTTC,CASSEGQIYNEQFF,TRBD1,NA,14,TRBV7-7,TRBJ2-1
TGTGCCGTAGGGGACTCGAACACCGGGGAGCTGTTTTTT,CAVGDSNTGELFF,NA,medium-sized,13,TRBV19,TRBJ2-2
TGCGCCAGCAGCTCGGTACAGGGGAGTCCTGGGGCCAACGTCCTGACTTTC,CASSSVQGSPGANVLTF,TRBD1,NA,17,TRBV5-1,TRBJ2-6
TGTGCCAGCAGCTTCGGGCCAGCTAGCGGATATAGTCGGTTT,CASSFGPASGYSRF,TRBD2,few,14,TRBV5-4,TRBJ2-3
TGTGCCAGCAGTTTCCCCTCGGCAGTGACGCAGTATTTT,CASSFPSAVTQYF,NA,NA,13,TRBV28,TRBJ2-3
TGTGCCAGCAGCATGGGGACAGAGAGGGTCACCGGGGAGCTGTTTTTT,CASSMGTERVTGELFF,TRBD1,once,16,TRBV5-4,TRBJ2-2
TGTGCCAGCAGGTGGGACATAAGTTCACCCCTCCACTTT,CASRWDISSPLHF,NA,NA,13,TRBV6-5,TRBJ1-6